What follows is one TCR beta chain and its context. The data belong to a study of T-cell reconstitution after alpha-beta-depleted transplantation in children. Germline lookup yields CDR1 MNHEY and CDR2 SMNVEV (reference sequence). V lost 4 bases and J 2 bases, leaving 17 bases between the germline ends. There are 16 residues in the CDR3. Unique molecular identifiers were incorporated during preparation of the TCRbeta library. One entry per CDR3 protein results from TCRdb running MiXCR on the PCR reads. The data hold hundreds of thousands of distinct CDR3 sequences, with around 13% observed a single time.

The rearrangement links TRBV27 to TRBJ2-5; D may correspond to TRBD1 or TRBD2 (5 bases each). The clonotype comes from a male patient younger than 18 who had a stem cell transplant for acute myeloid leukemia, so the T cells may come from the graft donor. Material: PBMCs, mostly from graft donor cells, obtained 360 days after TCRalphabeta/CD19-depleted stem cell transplant. The CDR3 coding sequence is TGTGCCAGCAGTTCCCAAAGGGGCGGGCGACAAGAGACCCAGTACTTC. It translates to CASSSQRGGRQETQYF.